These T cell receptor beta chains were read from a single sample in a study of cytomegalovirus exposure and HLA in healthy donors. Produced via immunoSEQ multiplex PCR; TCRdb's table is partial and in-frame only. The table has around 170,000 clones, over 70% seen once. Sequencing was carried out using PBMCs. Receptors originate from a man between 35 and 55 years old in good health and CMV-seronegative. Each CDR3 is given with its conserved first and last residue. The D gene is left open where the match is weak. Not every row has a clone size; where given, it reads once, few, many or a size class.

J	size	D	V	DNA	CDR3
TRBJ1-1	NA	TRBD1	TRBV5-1	TGCGCCAGCAGCTTAAGGACAGGGCAACAAACTGAAGCTTTCTTT	CASSLRTGQQTEAFF
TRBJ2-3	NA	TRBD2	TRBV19	TGTGCCAGTAGTAATAGCGGGAGGGCCACAGATACGCAGTATTTT	CASSNSGRATDTQYF
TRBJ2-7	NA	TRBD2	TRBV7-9	TGTTCCAGCAGCGAGTCGTGGGGGAGGGAAAGCTCCTACGAGCAGTACTTC	CSSSESWGRESSYEQYF
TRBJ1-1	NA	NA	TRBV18	TGTGCCAGCTCACCCCCGAACAGCAACACTGAAGCTTTCTTT	CASSPPNSNTEAFF
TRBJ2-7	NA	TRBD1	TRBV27	TGTGCCAGCAGTCGAGACAGGGACGCCTACGAGCAGTACTTC	CASSRDRDAYEQYF
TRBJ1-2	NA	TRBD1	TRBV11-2	TGTGCCAGCAGGACAGGGCCATCTTATGGCTACACCTTC	CASRTGPSYGYTF
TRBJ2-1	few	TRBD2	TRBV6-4	TGTGCCAGCAGCCCCATCAGCGGGGGGGCCAATGAGCAGTTCTTC	CASSPISGGANEQFF
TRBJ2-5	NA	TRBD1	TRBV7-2	TGTGCCAGCAGCCCCACAGGGGGTAATACGAAGACCCAGTACTTC	CASSPTGGNTKTQYF
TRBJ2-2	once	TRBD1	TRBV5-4	TGTGCCAGCAGCCACCGGGACAGGGTAATGGGGGAGCTGTTTTTT	CASSHRDRVMGELFF
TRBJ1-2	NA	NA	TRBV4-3	TGCGCCAGCAGCTCTGGGGACACCCTCTACTATGGCTACACCTTC	CASSSGDTLYYGYTF
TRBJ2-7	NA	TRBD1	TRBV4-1	TGCGCCAGCAGCTACGCCGGGACAGGGCTCTCCTACGAGCAGTACTTC	CASSYAGTGLSYEQYF
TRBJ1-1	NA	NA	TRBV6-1	TGTGCCAGCAGTGAAGTGGCGGGCTGGATGTCGAACACTGAAGCTTTCTTT	CASSEVAGWMSNTEAFF
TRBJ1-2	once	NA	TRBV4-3	TGCGCCAGCAGCCCGTCGCCAGGGTCTTATGGCTACACCTTC	CASSPSPGSYGYTF
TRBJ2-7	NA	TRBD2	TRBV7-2	TGTGCCAGCAGCTCCCGCGTGGCGGGGGGGCCCTACGAGCAGTACTTC	CASSSRVAGGPYEQYF
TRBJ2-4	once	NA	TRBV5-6	TGTGCCAGCAGCGAGCGAGGGGCCAAAAACATTCAGTACTTC	CASSERGAKNIQYF
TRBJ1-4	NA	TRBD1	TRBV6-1	TGTGCCAGCAGGGAACAGGGGGAAGGGGAAAAACTGTTTTTT	CASREQGEGEKLFF
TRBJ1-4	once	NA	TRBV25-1	TGTGCCAGCAGCGCTCGGGACATTAATGAAAAACTGTTTTTT	CASSARDINEKLFF
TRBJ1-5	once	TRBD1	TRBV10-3	TGTGCCATTGGACAGGAACAACCCCAGCCCCAGCATTTT	CAIGQEQPQPQHF
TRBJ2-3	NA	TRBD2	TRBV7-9	TGTGCCAGCAGCCCCCTAACTATTAGCGGGGGGGCTGTAGATACGCAGTATTTT	CASSPLTISGGAVDTQYF
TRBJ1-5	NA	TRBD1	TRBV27	TGTGCCAGCAGTCCGATACAGGGGCAGCCCCAGCATTTT	CASSPIQGQPQHF
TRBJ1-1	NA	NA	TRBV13	TGTGCCAGCAGCCCAGGGATGAACACTGAAGCTTTCTTT	CASSPGMNTEAFF
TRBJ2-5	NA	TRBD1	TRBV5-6	TGTGCCAGCAGCCCCGGGACAGGACGACAAGAGACCCAGTACTTC	CASSPGTGRQETQYF
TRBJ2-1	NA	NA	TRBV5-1	TGCGCCAGCAGCTTTTCGCCAGGGGCTGAGGAGCAGTTCTTC	CASSFSPGAEEQFF
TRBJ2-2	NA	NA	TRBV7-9	TGTGCCAGCAGCTCCTCCGGGACAAGATACACCGGGGAGCTGTTTTTT	CASSSSGTRYTGELFF
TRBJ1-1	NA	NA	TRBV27	TGTGCCAGCAGTCCACGAGGTACAGGGATGAACACTGAAGCTTTCTTT	CASSPRGTGMNTEAFF
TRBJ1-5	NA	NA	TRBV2	TGTGCCAGCAGTGCGGGGGTTCGTGTACAGCCCCAGCATTTT	CASSAGVRVQPQHF
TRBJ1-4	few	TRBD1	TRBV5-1	TGCGCCAGCAGCTTGGGGACAGGGCGTAATGAAAAACTGTTTTTT	CASSLGTGRNEKLFF
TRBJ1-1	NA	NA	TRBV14	TGTGCCACCCAGACAGTCATGAACACTGAAGCTTTCTTT	CATQTVMNTEAFF
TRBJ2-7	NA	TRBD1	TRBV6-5	TGTGCCAGCAGTTACTCGCGACAGGGGGCTAGCGAGCAGTACTTC	CASSYSRQGASEQYF
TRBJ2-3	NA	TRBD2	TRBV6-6	TGTGCCAGCAGGGATACTGAGCGGGAGGACACAGATACGCAGTATTTT	CASRDTEREDTDTQYF
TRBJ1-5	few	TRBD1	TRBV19	TGTGCCAGTAATACGGACAGGGGTGGCAATCAGCCCCAGCATTTT	CASNTDRGGNQPQHF
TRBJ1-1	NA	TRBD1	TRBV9	TGTGCCAGCAGCGCGCCCCGGGACAGGGGTTTCCCTGAAGCTTTCTTT	CASSAPRDRGFPEAFF
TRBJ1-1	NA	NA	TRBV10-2	TGCGCCAGCAGTGATACGCCAGGGTTAAACACTGAAGCTTTCTTT	CASSDTPGLNTEAFF
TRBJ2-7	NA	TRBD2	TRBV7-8	TGTGCCAGCAGCATCCTCTGGGGCGGGGGCTACGAGCAGTACTTC	CASSILWGGGYEQYF
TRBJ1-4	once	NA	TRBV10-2	TGCGCCAGCAGTGAGTCGACGCGGGTCAGGACGGTTGCAACTAATGAAAAACTGTTTTTT	CASSESTRVRTVATNEKLFF
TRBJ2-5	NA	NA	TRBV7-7	TGTGCCAGCAGCGCCGACAGCTATGGAGAGACCCAGTACTTC	CASSADSYGETQYF
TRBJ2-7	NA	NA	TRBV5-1	TGCGCCAGCAGCCTTCCAGGGGTCAAGGAGCAGTACTTC	CASSLPGVKEQYF
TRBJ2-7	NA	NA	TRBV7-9	TGTTCCAGCAGCTTCAGTATAGGGCAGGGGACCTACGAGCAGTACTTC	CSSSFSIGQGTYEQYF
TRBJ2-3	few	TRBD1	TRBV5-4	TGTGCCAGCAGAGTACAGGGGGCCGGCACAGATACGCAGTATTTT	CASRVQGAGTDTQYF
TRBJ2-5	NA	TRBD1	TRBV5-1	TGCGCCAGCAGCAATCCGGGACAGGGAAGGGAGACCCAGTACTTC	CASSNPGQGRETQYF
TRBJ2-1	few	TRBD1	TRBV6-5	TGTGCCAGCAGTTTAGGGACAGGGGGCAATGAGCAGTTCTTC	CASSLGTGGNEQFF
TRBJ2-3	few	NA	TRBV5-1	TGCGCCAGCAGCTTGGACTCCAGCACAGATACGCAGTATTTT	CASSLDSSTDTQYF
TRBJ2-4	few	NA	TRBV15	TGTGCCACCAGCAGAGATCCGGGGAACATTCAGTACTTC	CATSRDPGNIQYF
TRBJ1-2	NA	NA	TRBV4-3	TGCGCCAGCAGCCAACAGGGTATCAGGGGAAACTATGGCTACACCTTC	CASSQQGIRGNYGYTF
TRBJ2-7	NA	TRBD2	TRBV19	TGTGCCAGTAGTATCTTGGGACTAGCGGGGGGCGACGAGCAGTACTTC	CASSILGLAGGDEQYF
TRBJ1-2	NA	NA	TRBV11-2	TGTGCCAGCACATCGGACGACAGGACCTATGGCTACACCTTC	CASTSDDRTYGYTF
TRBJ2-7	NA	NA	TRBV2	TGTGCCAGCAGTGAAGACCGGCCGAGACTTTACGAGCAGTACTTC	CASSEDRPRLYEQYF
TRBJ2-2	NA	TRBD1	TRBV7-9	TGTGCCAGCAGCCTGAAGGGGGCCACAGGCGGGGAGCTGTTTTTT	CASSLKGATGGELFF
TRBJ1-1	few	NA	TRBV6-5	TGTGCCAGCTTAGCGGGACGTCGCACTGAAGCTTTCTTT	CASLAGRRTEAFF